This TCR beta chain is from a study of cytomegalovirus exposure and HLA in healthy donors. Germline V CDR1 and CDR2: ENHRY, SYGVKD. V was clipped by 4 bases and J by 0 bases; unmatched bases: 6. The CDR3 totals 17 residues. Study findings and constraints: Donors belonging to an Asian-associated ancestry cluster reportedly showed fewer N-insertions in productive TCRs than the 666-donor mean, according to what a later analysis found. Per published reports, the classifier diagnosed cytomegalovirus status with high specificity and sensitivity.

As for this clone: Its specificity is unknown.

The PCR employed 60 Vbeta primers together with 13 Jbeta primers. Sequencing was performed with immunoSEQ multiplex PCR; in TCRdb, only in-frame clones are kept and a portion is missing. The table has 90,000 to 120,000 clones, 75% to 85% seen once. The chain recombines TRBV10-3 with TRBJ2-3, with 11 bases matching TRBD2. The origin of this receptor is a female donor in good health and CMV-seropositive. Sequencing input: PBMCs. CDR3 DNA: TGTGCCATCAGTGTAATAGCGGGGGGGTCTAGCACAGATACGCAGTATTTT. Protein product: CAISVIAGGSSTDTQYF.